The sequence of this T cell receptor (beta chain) was determined in a study of cytomegalovirus exposure and HLA in healthy donors. In the PCR, 60 Vbeta and 13 Jbeta primers were used. The table came from immunoSEQ multiplex PCR; TCRdb's copy has only in-frame clones and leaves some out. The profile covers approximately 100,000 clones, with roughly a tenth appearing a single time and approximately 6.1% taken by the ten largest. Overall study findings and caveats: In a later analysis, a genetic analysis reported fewer productive-TCR N-insertions in an Asian-associated ancestry cluster than the cohort average.

This CDR3 spans 14 amino acids. V dropped 1 base and J dropped 2 bases, with 9 bases sitting between them. The germline CDR1 and CDR2 sequences are SGHVS and FNYEAQ. For this clone: The antigen is undetermined.

This clonotype originated in a man aged 35 to 55 in good health and CMV-seropositive. The specimen was PBMCs. The chain uses TRBV7-6 and TRBJ2-7; possibly TRBD2 for D (6 bases). CDR3 sequence reads: CASSLDSGTYEQYF. In nucleotides, the CDR3 is TGTGCCAGCAGCTTAGATAGCGGAACCTACGAGCAGTACTTC.